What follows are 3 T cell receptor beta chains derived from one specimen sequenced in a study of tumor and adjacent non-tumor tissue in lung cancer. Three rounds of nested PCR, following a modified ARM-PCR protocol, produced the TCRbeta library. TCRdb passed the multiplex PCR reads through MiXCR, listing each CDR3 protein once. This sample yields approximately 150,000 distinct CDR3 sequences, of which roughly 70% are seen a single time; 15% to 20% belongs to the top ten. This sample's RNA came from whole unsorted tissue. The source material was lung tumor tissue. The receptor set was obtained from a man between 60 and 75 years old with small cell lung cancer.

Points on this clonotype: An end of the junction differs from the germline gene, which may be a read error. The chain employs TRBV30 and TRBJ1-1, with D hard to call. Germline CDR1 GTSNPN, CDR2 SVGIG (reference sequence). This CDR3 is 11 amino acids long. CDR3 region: CPWSEEITAWF. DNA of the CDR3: TGTCCCTGGAGTGAGGAGATTACAGCCTGGTTT.

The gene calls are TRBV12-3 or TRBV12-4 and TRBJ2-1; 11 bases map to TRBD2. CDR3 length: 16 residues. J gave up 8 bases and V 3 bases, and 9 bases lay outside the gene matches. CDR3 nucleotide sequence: TGTGCCAGCAGTTTCCAACTAGCGGGAGAGGGCGATGAGCAGTTCTTC. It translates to CASSFQLAGEGDEQFF.

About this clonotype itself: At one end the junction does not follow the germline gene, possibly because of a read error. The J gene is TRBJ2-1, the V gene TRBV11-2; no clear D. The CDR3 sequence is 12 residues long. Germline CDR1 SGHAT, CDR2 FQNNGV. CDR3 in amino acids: CANSLSRSREFF. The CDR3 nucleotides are TGTGCCAACAGCTTATCCAGGAGTAGGGAATTTTTC. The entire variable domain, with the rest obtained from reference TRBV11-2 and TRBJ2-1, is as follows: EAGVAQSPRYKIIEKRQSVAFWCNPISGHATLYWYQQILGQGPKLLIQFQNNGVVDDSQLPKDRFSAERLKGVDSTLKIQPAKLEDSAVYLCANSLSRSREFFGPGTRLTVL.